This T cell receptor beta chain was found in a study of cytomegalovirus exposure and HLA in healthy donors. PCR employed 60 Vbeta and 13 Jbeta primers. Generated by immunoSEQ multiplex PCR, the TCRdb table keeps only in-frame clones and is missing some. The table records approximately 160,000 clones, approximately 67% of them present only once. The CDR3 runs to 15 residues. Unmatched junction bases numbered 7, after V lost 10 bases and J lost 1 base. Germline V gene sequence: CDR1 LNHDA, CDR2 SQIVND (reference sequence). The chain joins TRBV19 to TRBJ1-5; 10 nucleotides match TRBD1. This TCR came from a young woman in good health and CMV-seropositive. Sample: PBMCs. The CDR3 nucleotides are TGTGCCACCGCAACGGGACAGGGGAGCAATCAGCCCCAGCATTTT. Residues: CATATGQGSNQPQHF. Supplemented by reference TRBV19 and TRBJ1-5, the full variable domain reads DGGITQSPKYLFRKEGQNVTLSCEQNLNHDAMYWYRQDPGQGLRLIYYSQIVNDFQKGDIAEGYSVSREKKESFPLTVTSAQKNPTAFYLCATATGQGSNQPQHFGDGTRLSIL.